The entry below gives a single T cell receptor beta chain sequence along with its context. Its antigen is unknown. The data are from a study of memory CD4+ T cells and cytomegalovirus serostatus. Overall study context: Healthy Belgian adult donors included about nine CMV-positive and fewer than 25 CMV-negative people.

The germline gives CDR1 MGHRA, CDR2 YSYEKL. The CDR3 has 16 residues. Single viable CD3+CD4+CD8-CD45RO+ cells were sorted as the memory CD4+ T cells. Findings and limits, study-wide: About 40% of the roughly 160 known CMV-associated TCRbeta sequences appeared in CD4+ memory.

Original processing notes: After removing out-of-frame reads, 2 million to 2.5 million distinct TCRbeta sequences remained. The method was immunoSEQ multiplex PCR; TCRdb's version includes in-frame clones alone and lacks a portion of them. V, J and clone size reflect that table, while D and trimming were determined from the DNA. The sample records roughly 48,000 clones, more than 70% being singletons. The TCR sequence derives from an adult in good health and CMV-seropositive. Sequencing was performed on memory CD4+ T cells from blood. J is TRBJ2-5 and V is TRBV4-1; 7 bases line up with TRBD1. The J call is uncertain, as TRBJ2-7 better fits the DNA end. CDR3 bases: TGCGCCAGCAGCCAAGCCCCCCCGACAGGGAACTACGAGCAGTACTTC. Encoded protein: CASSQAPPTGNYEQYF.